This T cell receptor beta chain was captured in a study of cytomegalovirus exposure and HLA in healthy donors. Background on the study: The approximately 710 first-cohort repertoires and the approximately 110 validation repertoires shared the same platform, a later analysis reported.

Remarks on this clone: Its antigen remains unknown.

Separation from the roughly 670-subject first cohort characterized the roughly 130-subject validation cohort, to which the donors belonged. Whole-study findings and limits: Rare TCR sequences predominated, though certain public TCRs were found in many donors.

Data came from immunoSEQ multiplex PCR; TCRdb stores just in-frame clones and leaves some out. The data contain 200,000 to 300,000 clones, approximately 86% of them seen just once; the ten biggest clones take up 1% to 1.5%. What was sequenced was PBMCs. The TCR sequence derives from a woman aged 25 to 39 in good health and CMV-seropositive.

The DNA for the CDR3 is TGTGCCAGCAGCGTAGGTTGGCAAACCTCCTACGAGCAGTACTTC. Residues: CASSVGWQTSYEQYF. V and J are TRBV9 and TRBJ2-7, with no clear D. The V gene lost 0 bases and the J gene lost 0 bases, with 10 bases spanning the gap. The CDR3 loop spans 15 amino acids. Looked up from germline, CDR1 is SGDLS and CDR2 is YYNGEE.